The 27 T cell receptor beta chains below come from one sample, sequenced in a study of blood T cell repertoires in COVID-19. Clones were sequenced by immunoSEQ multiplex PCR, and TCRdb holds only the in-frame ones, with some missing. The sample lists nearly 25,000 clones; around 92% were seen once. The material sequenced was peripheral blood. These receptors were obtained from a man aged 65 to 79 with active COVID-19.

The J gene is TRBJ1-6, the V gene TRBV18; D is perhaps TRBD1 (6 bases). Germline CDR1 reads KGHSH; CDR2 reads LQKENI. CDR3 length: 14 amino acids. Deletions cut 1 base from V and 11 bases from J, with 12 bases between. CDR3 in DNA: TGTGCCAGCTCACCACGAGGGGGTGAGGCACCCCTCCACTTT. Translating it yields CASSPRGGEAPLHF.

The V gene is TRBV5-1, the J gene TRBJ2-2; 12 bases fit TRBD2. Losses at the gene ends were 4 bases for V and 5 bases for J; bases not matched to a gene: 3. Germline values: CDR1 SGHRS, CDR2 YFSETQ. There are 15 residues in the CDR3. CDR3 sequence: CASSRLAGDTGELFF. In DNA form, the CDR3 reads TGCGCCAGCAGCCGACTAGCGGGGGATACCGGGGAGCTGTTTTTT.

The V and J genes are TRBV15 and TRBJ2-5, with TRBD2 matching over 9 bases. The length of the CDR3 is 15 residues. V shed 3 bases and J 1 base; nucleotides not matched to a gene: 3. Germline V gene sequence: CDR1 LNHNV, CDR2 YYDKDF (reference sequence). CDR3 region: CATSSETSGQETQYF. The CDR3 region has the DNA TGTGCCACCAGCAGTGAGACTAGCGGCCAAGAGACCCAGTACTTC.

V gene TRBV6-5 combines with J gene TRBJ1-1, with TRBD1 matching over 9 bases. J lost 5 bases, V lost 0 bases, and 7 bases had no gene match. CDR1 and CDR2 from the germline V gene are MNHEY and SVGAGI. This CDR3 region has 16 residues. For the CDR3, the DNA is TGTGCCAGCAGTTACTCGCTGGGACAGGGTCCGACTGAAGCTTTCTTT. The encoded protein is CASSYSLGQGPTEAFF.

This clone was detected once. CDR3 amino acids: CASSLAPGQGGNEQFF. In nucleotides, the CDR3 is TGTGCCAGCAGCTTGGCCCCGGGACAGGGGGGGAATGAGCAGTTCTTC. J is TRBJ2-1 and V is TRBV5-6; TRBD1 matches at 11 bases. The CDR3 has 16 residues. Germline assignment: CDR1 SGHDT and CDR2 YYEEEE. J lost 7 bases, V lost 0 bases, and 6 bases had no gene match. The whole variable domain, filled in from reference TRBV5-6 and TRBJ2-1, reads DAGVTQSPTHLIKTRGQQVTLRCSPKSGHDTVSWYQQALGQGPQFIFQYYEEEERQRGNFPDRFSGHQFPNYSSELNVNALLLGDSALYLCASSLAPGQGGNEQFFGPGTRLTVL.

The V call is TRBV6-6, the J call TRBJ1-4; D may be TRBD1 (5 bases). The CDR3 spans 16 residues. Per the germline V gene, CDR1 is MNHNY and CDR2 is SVGAGI (reference sequence). Trimming stripped 0 bases from V and 8 bases from J, with 16 bases between. The CDR3 DNA follows: TGTGCCAGCAGTTACTCAGGGTGGGGGGGTGGCGAAAAACTGTTTTTT. Protein sequence: CASSYSGWGGGEKLFF.

The CDR3: CASSQEIIQGRPPSGANVLTF. CDR3 DNA: TGCGCCAGCAGCCAAGAAATAATTCAGGGGCGGCCTCCTTCTGGGGCCAACGTCCTGACTTTC. The chain employs TRBV4-3 and TRBJ2-6, with D possibly matching TRBD1 (6 bases). Trimming left V 0 bases short and J 1 base short, with 22 bases between. Germline V gene lookup returns CDR1 LGHNA and CDR2 YSLEER. This CDR3 spans 21 amino acids.

V is TRBV7-6 and J is TRBJ2-2; 9 bases are a match to TRBD1. In germline, CDR1 is SGHVS, CDR2 FNYEAQ. The CDR3 is 17 amino acids. The V and J ends lost 2 bases and 6 bases, in that order; junction bases with no gene match: 10. CDR3 in amino acids: CASSLLSRTGAAGELFF. The CDR3, as DNA: TGTGCCAGCAGCTTACTCAGTAGGACAGGGGCAGCCGGGGAGCTGTTTTTT. Together with reference TRBV7-6 and TRBJ2-2, the CDR3 gives the full variable domain: GAGVSQSPRYKVTKRGQDVALRCDPISGHVSLYWYRQALGQGPEFLTYFNYEAQQDKSGLPNDRFSAERPEGSISTLTIQRTEQRDSAMYRCASSLLSRTGAAGELFFGEGSRLTVL.

The J gene is TRBJ2-3, the V gene TRBV5-1; D is undetermined. Germline-derived CDR1 and CDR2 are SGHRS and YFSETQ. The CDR3 runs 12 residues. V lost 2 bases to trimming and J lost 4 bases, with 5 bases between them. The CDR3 DNA reads as TGCGCCAGCAGCTTTCAGGCAGATACGCAGTATTTT. Its protein product is CASSFQADTQYF.

The CDR3 sequence is CASSQGGGSYEQYF. The CDR3 DNA reads TGTGCCAGCAGCCAAGGGGGGGGCTCCTACGAGCAGTACTTC. V and J are TRBV4-2 and TRBJ2-7, with 7 positions matching TRBD2. V shed 1 base, J shed 0 bases, and the junction held 0 bases outside the gene matches. The CDR3 spans 14 residues. Germline CDR1 reads LGHNA; CDR2 reads YNFKEQ.

This chain connects TRBV25-1 to TRBJ2-5, with D possibly being TRBD2 (5 bases). CDR3 size: 15 residues. CDR1 MGHDK and CDR2 SYGVNS come from the germline V gene. The V end lost 2 bases, the J end lost 7 bases, and 17 bases lay between the germline ends. CDR3 nucleotides: TGTGCCAGCAGTGAAGCCACAGCCCCAAGCGGGACCCAGTACTTC. Amino acids: CASSEATAPSGTQYF.

This rearrangement joins TRBV7-2 to TRBJ1-1; D is unresolved. The CDR3 is 14 residues long. CDR1 is SGHTA and CDR2 is FQGNSA in the germline V gene. V lost 5 bases and J lost 1, with 11 bases in between. Written as DNA, the CDR3 is TGTGCCAGCAGCGTAACACAAAAGAACACTGAAGCTTTCTTT. Its protein is CASSVTQKNTEAFF.

The chain links TRBV7-2 to TRBJ2-5; weak D call: TRBD2 (5 bases). V was clipped by 1 base and J by 6 bases, with 12 bases between them. CDR3 size: 14 residues. CDR1 is SGHTA, CDR2 FQGNSA, per germline. As DNA, the CDR3 is TGTGCCAGCAGCTTAGTTGGCGGGCTCCAGACCCAGTACTTC. This sequence encodes CASSLVGGLQTQYF.

The V and J genes are TRBV7-6 and TRBJ1-4; a weak D match, TRBD1 (6 bases). CDR3 length equals 15 residues. Germline CDR1 and CDR2: SGHVS and FNYEAQ. Trimming took off 5 bases at V and 7 bases at J, with 17 bases between the two ends. CDR3 residues: CASSPRTVPGEKLFF. The CDR3, as DNA: TGTGCCAGCAGCCCCCGGACAGTTCCCGGTGAAAAACTGTTTTTT. The whole variable domain, remainder taken from reference TRBV7-6 and TRBJ1-4, is GAGVSQSPRYKVTKRGQDVALRCDPISGHVSLYWYRQALGQGPEFLTYFNYEAQQDKSGLPNDRFSAERPEGSISTLTIQRTEQRDSAMYRCASSPRTVPGEKLFFGSGTQLSVL.

This chain uses TRBV27 with TRBJ1-2, with no clear D. The CDR3 extends over 15 amino acids. V dropped 5 bases and J dropped 3 bases, with 16 bases sitting between them. CDR1 is MNHEY and CDR2 is SMNVEV in the germline V gene (reference sequence). CDR3 loop: CASSPPGGVDYGYTF. The CDR3 DNA is TGTGCCAGCAGTCCCCCCGGAGGAGTAGACTATGGCTACACCTTC.

J is TRBJ2-7 and V is TRBV27; 8 bases align to TRBD1. CDR1 is MNHEY and CDR2 is SMNVEV in the germline V gene (reference sequence). CDR3 length: 14 amino acids. The V and J ends lost 9 bases and 6 bases, in that order; junction bases with no gene match: 13. Written as DNA, the CDR3 is TGTGCCAGTCACCGCACAGGGGGAAGAACCGAGCAGTACTTC. Encoded protein: CASHRTGGRTEQYF.

The chain carries TRBV5-1 and TRBJ2-4, with TRBD2 identical over 8 bases. The V segment lost 4 bases and the J segment 8 bases; nucleotides outside the gene matches: 11. The CDR3 spans 15 residues. Germline V gene data show CDR1 as SGHRS and CDR2 as YFSETQ. In DNA, the CDR3 is TGCGCCAGCAGCGTTTCGCCGGGACTAGAAGACATTCAGTACTTC. Translation: CASSVSPGLEDIQYF.

The chain is built from TRBV5-4 and TRBJ2-7; D gene unclear. CDR3 length equals 16 residues. V lost 3 bases and J lost 0, with 16 bases in between. Germline V gene sequence: CDR1 SGHNT, CDR2 YYREEE (reference sequence). The CDR3 DNA is TGTGCCAGCAGCTCGGGTGGAACGGATCCCTCCTACGAGCAGTACTTC. Its protein product is CASSSGGTDPSYEQYF.

This clone was observed a single time. V gene TRBV5-8 combines with J gene TRBJ1-5; no definite D call. This CDR3 region has 15 residues. V was cut by 6 bases and J by 3 bases, with 16 bases left in between. CDR1 is SGHTS and CDR2 is YDEGEE in the germline V gene. For the CDR3, the DNA is TGTGCCAGCACCCGAGGGAGGGTAAACAATCAGCCCCAGCATTTT. The encoded protein is CASTRGRVNNQPQHF.

The chain joins TRBV30 to TRBJ2-7; the match to TRBD1 covers 7 bases. The ends lost 0 bases at V and 5 bases at J; junction bases unmatched: 10. The germline gives CDR1 GTSNPN, CDR2 SVGIG (reference sequence). The CDR3 has 15 residues. The CDR3 here is CAWSVWGRGKDEQYF. CDR3 sequence (DNA): TGTGCCTGGAGTGTATGGGGCAGGGGGAAGGACGAGCAGTACTTC.

The V gene is TRBV6-2 or TRBV6-3, the J gene TRBJ2-3; D not certain. Germline lookup yields CDR1 MNHEY and CDR2 SVGEGT. The CDR3 length is 17 residues. Trimming pared 0 bases from V and 3 bases from J, leaving 16 bases between. Here the CDR3 DNA reads TGTGCCAGCAGTTACTCGAGGAAGCGACCCGGAACAGATACGCAGTATTTT. This sequence encodes CASSYSRKRPGTDTQYF.

In nucleotides, the CDR3 is TGTGCCAGCCGGCCCGGGTATGAAAAACTGTTTTTT. Translation: CASRPGYEKLFF. The gene calls are TRBV5-6 and TRBJ1-4; D call uncertain. Trimming removed 7 bases from V and 6 bases from J, with 10 bases in between. There are 12 residues in the CDR3. Germline CDR1 and CDR2: SGHDT and YYEEEE. The whole variable domain, filled in from reference TRBV5-6 and TRBJ1-4, reads DAGVTQSPTHLIKTRGQQVTLRCSPKSGHDTVSWYQQALGQGPQFIFQYYEEEERQRGNFPDRFSGHQFPNYSSELNVNALLLGDSALYLCASRPGYEKLFFGSGTQLSVL.

This chain joins TRBV6-2 or TRBV6-3 and TRBJ2-1; D perhaps matches TRBD2 (5 bases). Trimming removed 2 bases at V and 0 bases at J, with 11 bases between. CDR1 MNHEY and CDR2 SVGEGT come from the germline V gene. The CDR3 loop spans 16 amino acids. The CDR3 bases are TGTGCCAGCAGTTACGGGCGGGCGAGCTCCTACAATGAGCAGTTCTTC. It is translated as CASSYGRASSYNEQFF.

This clone appeared a single time. The CDR3 DNA follows: TGTGCCAGCAGTGAAGCACATTACCGGGGAAACACTGAAGCTTTCTTT. Its protein product is CASSEAHYRGNTEAFF. The V call is TRBV6-1, the J call TRBJ1-1; no clear D. Germline CDR1 MNHNS, CDR2 SASEGT. The germline V and J ends were trimmed by 0 bases and 2 bases, with 13 bases remaining between them. This CDR3 is 16 amino acids long.

This clone appeared a single time. The rearrangement joins TRBV6-6 to TRBJ2-1; D might be TRBD2 (6 bases). The germline V gene encodes CDR1 MNHNY and CDR2 SVGAGI (reference sequence). V dropped 6 bases and J dropped 6 bases, with 15 bases sitting between them. The CDR3 runs 14 residues. The DNA for the CDR3 is TGTGCCAGCAGCCAGGCTAGCGCAGCCAATGAGCAGTTCTTC. Its translation is CASSQASAANEQFF.

V and J are TRBV27 and TRBJ2-7; tentative D call: TRBD1 (6 bases). Trimming removed 4 bases at V and 3 bases at J, with 10 bases between. The CDR3 is 13 amino acids. Germline loops: CDR1 MNHEY, CDR2 SMNVEV (reference sequence). CDR3 residues: CASSSTGGYEQYF. The DNA for the CDR3 is TGTGCCAGCAGTTCGACAGGCGGCTACGAGCAGTACTTC.

The table lists this clone with a few counts. The chain couples TRBV28 to TRBJ2-7, with D maybe TRBD1 (6 bases). Between the trimmed V and J ends, which lost 5 bases and 3 bases, there was a span of 8 bases. This CDR3 is 12 amino acids long. Germline-derived CDR1 and CDR2 are MDHEN and SYDVKM. DNA of the CDR3: TGTGCCAGCAGTGGACAGTTCTACGAGCAGTACTTC. It translates to CASSGQFYEQYF.